Listed below are T cell receptor beta chains from one sample, sequenced in a study of T-cell reconstitution after alpha-beta-depleted transplantation in children. A single record per CDR3 protein comes from TCRdb applying MiXCR to the PCR reads. The sample contains some 95,000 distinct CDR3 sequences, less than 25% of which appear only once. The sample was PBMCs, taken before TCRalphabeta/CD19-depleted stem cell transplant. The receptor set was obtained from a boy aged 2 to 10 with acute lymphoblastic leukemia, due to receive a stem cell transplant. CDR3s include the opening cysteine and the closing phenylalanine or tryptophan. Fields, in order: clone size, J gene, D gene, V gene, CDR3 DNA, CDR3 protein. The D gene is left open where the match is weak. Size is omitted from some rows. Given values are once, few, many or a class for expanded clones.

>many|TRBJ2-3|-|TRBV29-1
TGCAGCGTTCGACGACTCGCAGATACGCAGTATTTT
CSVRRLADTQYF
>few|TRBJ2-1|TRBD2|TRBV20-1
TGCAGTGCTAGAGAAGGCAAGCGGGGGTCCCTCAATGAGCAGTTCTTC
CSAREGKRGSLNEQFF
>-|TRBJ2-1|-|TRBV11-2
TGTGCCAGCAGCTTAGACGGGGGCCTCAATGAGCAGTTCTTC
CASSLDGGLNEQFF
>once|TRBJ1-5|TRBD1|TRBV6-5
TGTGCCAGCAGTTACGCGGCAGGGGGCCGTCAGCCCCAGCATTTT
CASSYAAGGRQPQHF
>few|TRBJ2-7|-|TRBV7-3
TGTGCCAGCAGCTTAGAAGGTGACAGCTCCTACGAGCAGTACTTC
CASSLEGDSSYEQYF
>many|TRBJ2-3|-|TRBV11-2
TGTGCCAGCAGCTTAGTTGCGGATACGCAGTATTTT
CASSLVADTQYF
>-|TRBJ2-7|-|TRBV20-1
TGCAGTGCTAGCGCCGGCCCCTACGAGCAGTACTTC
CSASAGPYEQYF
>few|TRBJ2-7|TRBD2|TRBV7-2
TGTGCCAGCAGCCCAGGTAGCGGGAGGGCCTACGAGCAGTACTTC
CASSPGSGRAYEQYF
>-|TRBJ2-1|-|TRBV20-1
TGCAGTGCTAAACAAACCGGGACTGGAATATACAATGAGCAGTTCTTC
CSAKQTGTGIYNEQFF
>-|TRBJ2-3|-|TRBV12-3/TRBV12-4
TGTGCCAGCAGTTTTAAGGACAGCACAGATACGCAGTATTTT
CASSFKDSTDTQYF
>-|TRBJ1-1|-|TRBV18
TGTGCCAGCCGCACCGAGGGGGTTGGCACTGAAGCTTTCTTT
CASRTEGVGTEAFF
>many|TRBJ1-1|TRBD1|TRBV7-2
TGTGCCAGCAGCTTAGTTGGGACAGGGTTGGACACTGAAGCTTTCTTT
CASSLVGTGLDTEAFF
>-|TRBJ2-1|TRBD1|TRBV4-3
TGCGCCAGCAGCCAAGATTTGGGACAGGGTAAGGATGAGCAGTTCTTC
CASSQDLGQGKDEQFF
>few|TRBJ2-7|TRBD2|TRBV20-1
TGCAGTGCCACCAGAACTAGCGGTCGGGTCGAGCAGTACTTC
CSATRTSGRVEQYF
>-|TRBJ2-3|TRBD1|TRBV20-1
TGCAGTGCGGAGAGGACAGGGGGCACAGATACGCAGTATTTT
CSAERTGGTDTQYF
>few|TRBJ2-1|TRBD2|TRBV18
TGTGCCAGCTCCCCCGGGACTAGCGTTTACAATGAGCAGTTCTTC
CASSPGTSVYNEQFF
>-|TRBJ2-4|-|TRBV6-1
TGTGCCAGCAGTGGGGAGGTTTTCAACATTCAGTACTTC
CASSGEVFNIQYF
>few|TRBJ2-2|TRBD2|TRBV10-3
TGTGCCACCAAATCTAGCGGAGGGTCGAACACCGGGGAGCTGTTTTTT
CATKSSGGSNTGELFF
>-|TRBJ2-3|-|TRBV20-1
TGCATTGCTAGACTGGACTCAAACACAGATACGCAGTATTTT
CIARLDSNTDTQYF
>-|TRBJ1-2|-|TRBV20-1
TGCAGTGCTACACACCGGGACCCCAAAAACTATGGCTACACCTTC
CSATHRDPKNYGYTF
>-|TRBJ2-7|-|TRBV20-1
TGCAGTGCTAGTTCCAGCTATGGCGAGCAGTACTTC
CSASSSYGEQYF
>-|TRBJ2-7|-|TRBV20-1
TGCAGTGGTGGAAAGATCTACGAGCAGTACTTC
CSGGKIYEQYF
>-|TRBJ1-2|TRBD1|TRBV6-1
TGTGCCAGCAGTGGACAGGGGGAGATTCATGGCTACACCTTC
CASSGQGEIHGYTF
>-|TRBJ2-7|TRBD1|TRBV28
TGTGCCAGCAGTGGGGGACAGGGCCCGAGCGAGCAGTACTTC
CASSGGQGPSEQYF
>-|TRBJ2-1|-|TRBV28
TGTGCCAGCAGTTTGTTCGGTTACAATGAGCAGTTCTTC
CASSLFGYNEQFF
>few|TRBJ2-3|TRBD2|TRBV7-9
TGTGCCAGCAGGTCGACTAGCGGAGGGGCCGGCGATACGCAGTATTTT
CASRSTSGGAGDTQYF
>many|TRBJ2-7|-|TRBV7-8
TGTGCCAGCAGCCCCGATCGGTTCCAAGAGCAGTACTTC
CASSPDRFQEQYF
>-|TRBJ2-7|-|TRBV4-2
TGTGCCAGCAGCCCGGGCGCCTTCTCCTACGAGCAGTACTTC
CASSPGAFSYEQYF
>few|TRBJ2-2|-|TRBV7-8
TGTGCCAGCAGCCCCACGGCCCGGGAGCTGTTTTTT
CASSPTARELFF
>-|TRBJ2-3|-|TRBV6-4
TGTGCCAGCAGTGACTCCCCCAAAGATATGCAGTATTTT
CASSDSPKDMQYF
>few|TRBJ2-2|-|TRBV14
TGTGCCAGCAGCCAAGCAGGTTGGGACACCGGGGAGCTGTTTTTT
CASSQAGWDTGELFF
>few|TRBJ2-3|TRBD1|TRBV5-5
TGTGCCAGCAGCTCCGCGGACAGGAGCACAGATACGCAGTATTTT
CASSSADRSTDTQYF
>few|TRBJ2-1|-|TRBV6-1
TGTGCCAGCAGTCGTCAAGGACCCGGGGTGAGGGAGCAGTTCTTC
CASSRQGPGVREQFF
>few|TRBJ2-1|TRBD2|TRBV7-2
TGTGCCAGCAGCCTACGACTAGCGGGAGGAAATGAGCAGTTCTTC
CASSLRLAGGNEQFF
>few|TRBJ2-3|TRBD2|TRBV5-1
TGCGCCAGCAGCGGGACTAGCGGTTACCGCACAGATACGCAGTATTTT
CASSGTSGYRTDTQYF
>-|TRBJ2-5|TRBD2|TRBV3-1
TGTGCCAGCAGCCGGACTAGCGGAGGGTCAGGGGAGACCCAGTACTTC
CASSRTSGGSGETQYF
>-|TRBJ2-5|TRBD2|TRBV5-1
TGCGCCAGCAGGTCAGGACTAGCAGAGACCCAGTACTTC
CASRSGLAETQYF
>few|TRBJ2-3|-|TRBV4-3
TGCGCCAGCAGCCAAACGGGTGGTAGCACAGATACGCAGTATTTT
CASSQTGGSTDTQYF
>few|TRBJ1-5|-|TRBV7-9
TGTGCCAGCAGTGGAGGCGTCGGGGCGGGCAATCAGCCCCAGCATTTT
CASSGGVGAGNQPQHF
>few|TRBJ2-1|-|TRBV9
TGTGCCAGCAGCCTCCTTCCCCCTAATGAGCAGTTCTTC
CASSLLPPNEQFF
>many|TRBJ2-7|-|TRBV4-3
TGCGCCAGCAGCCAAGAACTTTCGAGGTCCTACGAGCAGTACTTC
CASSQELSRSYEQYF
>few|TRBJ2-3|-|TRBV5-6
TGTGCCAGCAGCCACTATTTGCGGTCGACAGATACGCAGTATTTT
CASSHYLRSTDTQYF
>many|TRBJ2-2|-|TRBV28
TGTGCCAGCAGTTTGGCAGACAACACCGGGGAGCTGTTTTTT
CASSLADNTGELFF
>few|TRBJ2-1|-|TRBV15
TGTGCCACCAGCAGAGATGGGCGGGGGCTTTCCTACAATGAGCAGTTCTTC
CATSRDGRGLSYNEQFF
>few|TRBJ2-1|-|TRBV6-1
TGTGCCAGCACCCAGGACCTAACCCCCTACAATGAGCAGTTCTTC
CASTQDLTPYNEQFF